The clone carrying this TCR beta chain was detected only a few times. Its antigen is still unknown. Profiled with immunoSEQ multiplex PCR; TCRdb holds only in-frame clones, not every one. The sample lists roughly 63,000 clones, under 90% occurring once. Peptide-pool stimulation followed by sequencing identified expanded antigen-specific CD4+ clonotypes in the ViraFEST assay. With 10 days of culture completed, CD4+ T cells were isolated. Vaccinated recipients, who were negative for nucleocapsid antibodies, had no history of SARS-CoV-2 infection. With approximately 9.2 ug/ml peptides and around 9.6 IU/ml IL-2, a few million PBMC per well were cultured. This sample was included in a study of vaccination effects on CD4 cells after COVID-19. The CDR3 is 16 residues long. Germline trimming cut 4 bases from V and 9 bases from J; bases unmatched to any gene: 8. CDR1 SGHKS and CDR2 YYEKEE come from the germline V gene (reference sequence).

Overall study findings and caveats: Marked clonal contraction was seen late after vaccination (in both infection- and vaccine-induced clones). The study found that only 1 of 255 vaccine-induced clones from healthy vaccinees cross-reacted with common cold coronaviruses.

The sequencing used CD4+ T cells from PBMCs cultured with SARS-CoV-2 spike peptides, collected before COVID-19 vaccination. This TCR derives from a human donor who received a COVID-19 vaccine. The chain links TRBV5-5 to TRBJ1-6, with 12 bases matching TRBD1. The CDR3 sequence: CASSKTGTGGVSPLHF. The DNA for the CDR3 is TGTGCCAGCAGCAAAACGGGGACAGGGGGCGTTTCACCCCTCCACTTT.